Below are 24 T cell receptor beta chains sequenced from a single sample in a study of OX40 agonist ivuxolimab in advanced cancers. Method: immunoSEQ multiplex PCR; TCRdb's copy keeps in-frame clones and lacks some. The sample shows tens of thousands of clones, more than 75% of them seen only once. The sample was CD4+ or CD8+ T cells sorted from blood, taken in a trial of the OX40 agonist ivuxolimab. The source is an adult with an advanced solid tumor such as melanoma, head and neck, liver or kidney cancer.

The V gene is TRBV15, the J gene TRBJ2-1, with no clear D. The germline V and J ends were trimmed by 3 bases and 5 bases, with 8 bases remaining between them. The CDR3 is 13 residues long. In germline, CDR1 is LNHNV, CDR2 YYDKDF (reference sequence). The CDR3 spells CATSSGQNNEQFF. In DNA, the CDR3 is TGTGCCACCAGCAGCGGCCAGAACAATGAGCAGTTCTTC.

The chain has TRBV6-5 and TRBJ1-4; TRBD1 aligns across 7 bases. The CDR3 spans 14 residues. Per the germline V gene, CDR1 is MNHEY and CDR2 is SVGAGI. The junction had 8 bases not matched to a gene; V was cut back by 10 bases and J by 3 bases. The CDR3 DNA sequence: TGTGCCACCAGACAGGGCTCCTCTAATGAAAAACTGTTTTTT. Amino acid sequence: CATRQGSSNEKLFF.

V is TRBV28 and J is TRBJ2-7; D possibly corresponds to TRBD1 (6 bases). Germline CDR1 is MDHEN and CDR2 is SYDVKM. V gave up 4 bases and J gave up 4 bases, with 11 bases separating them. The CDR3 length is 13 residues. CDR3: CASSSPGQYEQYF. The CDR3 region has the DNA TGTGCCAGCAGTTCCCCGGGACAATACGAGCAGTACTTC.

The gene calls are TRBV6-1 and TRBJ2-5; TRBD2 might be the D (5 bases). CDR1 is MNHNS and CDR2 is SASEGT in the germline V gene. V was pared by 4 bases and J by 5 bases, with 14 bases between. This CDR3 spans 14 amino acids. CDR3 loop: CASSGVDWTETQYF. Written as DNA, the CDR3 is TGTGCCAGCAGTGGAGTGGACTGGACGGAGACCCAGTACTTC.

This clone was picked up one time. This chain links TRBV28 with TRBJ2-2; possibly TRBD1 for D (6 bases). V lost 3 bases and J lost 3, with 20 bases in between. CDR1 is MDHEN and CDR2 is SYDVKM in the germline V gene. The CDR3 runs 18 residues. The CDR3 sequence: CASSFSLDWDTDTGELFF. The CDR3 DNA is TGTGCCAGCAGTTTTTCGCTAGACTGGGACACCGACACCGGGGAGCTGTTTTTT.

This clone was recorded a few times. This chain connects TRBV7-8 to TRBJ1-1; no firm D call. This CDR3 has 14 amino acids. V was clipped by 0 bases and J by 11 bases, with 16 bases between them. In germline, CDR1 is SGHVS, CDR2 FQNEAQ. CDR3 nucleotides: TGTGCCAGCAGCTTAGCGGGAGGGCCGGATGGGGCTTTCTTT. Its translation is CASSLAGGPDGAFF.

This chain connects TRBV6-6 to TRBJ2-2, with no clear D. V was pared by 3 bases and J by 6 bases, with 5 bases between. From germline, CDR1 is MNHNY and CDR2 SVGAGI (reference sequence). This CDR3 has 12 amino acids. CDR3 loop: CASSYTAGELFF. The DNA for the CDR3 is TGTGCCAGCAGTTATACGGCCGGGGAGCTGTTTTTT.

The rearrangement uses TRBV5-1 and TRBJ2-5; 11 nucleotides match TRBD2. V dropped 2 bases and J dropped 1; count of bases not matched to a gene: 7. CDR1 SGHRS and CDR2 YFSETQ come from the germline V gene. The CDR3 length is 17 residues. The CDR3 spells CASSLALAGALQETQYF. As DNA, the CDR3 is TGCGCCAGCAGCTTAGCACTAGCGGGGGCCCTCCAAGAGACCCAGTACTTC.

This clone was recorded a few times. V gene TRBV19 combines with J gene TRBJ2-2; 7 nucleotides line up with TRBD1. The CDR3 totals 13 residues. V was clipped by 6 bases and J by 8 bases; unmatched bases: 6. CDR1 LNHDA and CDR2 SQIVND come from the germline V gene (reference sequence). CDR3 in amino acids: CASSSGQPGELFF. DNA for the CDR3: TGTGCCAGTAGCTCGGGACAGCCGGGGGAGCTGTTTTTT.

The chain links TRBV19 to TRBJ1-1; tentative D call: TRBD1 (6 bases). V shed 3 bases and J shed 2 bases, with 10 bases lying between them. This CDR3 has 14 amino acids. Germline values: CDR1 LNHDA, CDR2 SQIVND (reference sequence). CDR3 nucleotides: TGTGCCAGTAGTATCGAGACAGGTAACACTGAAGCTTTCTTT. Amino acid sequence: CASSIETGNTEAFF.

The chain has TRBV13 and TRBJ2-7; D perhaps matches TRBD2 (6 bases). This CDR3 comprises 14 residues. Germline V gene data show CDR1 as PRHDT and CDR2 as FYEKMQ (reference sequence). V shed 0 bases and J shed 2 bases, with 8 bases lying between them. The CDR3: CASSLGIAAYEQYF. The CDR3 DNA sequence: TGTGCCAGCAGCTTAGGGATAGCGGCCTACGAGCAGTACTTC.

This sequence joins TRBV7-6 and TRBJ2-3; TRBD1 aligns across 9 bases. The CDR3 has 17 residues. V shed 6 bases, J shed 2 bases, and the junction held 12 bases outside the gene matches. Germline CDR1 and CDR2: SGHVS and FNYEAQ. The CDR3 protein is CASSLTGTGTFTDTQYF. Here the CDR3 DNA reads TGTGCCAGCAGTTTAACCGGGACAGGGACATTCACAGATACGCAGTATTTT.

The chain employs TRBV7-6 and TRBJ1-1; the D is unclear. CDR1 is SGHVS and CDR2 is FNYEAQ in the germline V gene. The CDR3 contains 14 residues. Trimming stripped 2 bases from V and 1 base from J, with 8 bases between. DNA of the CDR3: TGTGCCAGCAGCTTAACAGCCGCGAACACTGAAGCTTTCTTT. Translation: CASSLTAANTEAFF.

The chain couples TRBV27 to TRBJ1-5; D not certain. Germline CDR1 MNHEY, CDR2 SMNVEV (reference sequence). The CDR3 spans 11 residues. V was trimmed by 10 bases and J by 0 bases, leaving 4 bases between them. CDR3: CAIGSNQPQHF. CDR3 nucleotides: TGTGCCATCGGTAGCAATCAGCCCCAGCATTTT.

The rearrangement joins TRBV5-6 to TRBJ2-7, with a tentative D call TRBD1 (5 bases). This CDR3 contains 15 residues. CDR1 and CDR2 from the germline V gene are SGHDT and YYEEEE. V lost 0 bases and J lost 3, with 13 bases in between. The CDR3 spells CASSLEGKGIYEQYF. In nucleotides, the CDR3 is TGTGCCAGCAGCTTGGAAGGGAAGGGGATCTACGAGCAGTACTTC. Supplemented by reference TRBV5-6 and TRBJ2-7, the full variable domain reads DAGVTQSPTHLIKTRGQQVTLRCSPKSGHDTVSWYQQALGQGPQFIFQYYEEEERQRGNFPDRFSGHQFPNYSSELNVNALLLGDSALYLCASSLEGKGIYEQYFGPGTRLTVT.

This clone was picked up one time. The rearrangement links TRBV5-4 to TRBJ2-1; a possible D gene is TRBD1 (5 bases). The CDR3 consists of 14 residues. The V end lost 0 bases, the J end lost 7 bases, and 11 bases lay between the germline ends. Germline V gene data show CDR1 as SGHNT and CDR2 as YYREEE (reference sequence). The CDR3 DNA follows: TGTGCCAGCAGCTTGGAGCAGGGTGGGAATGAGCAGTTCTTC. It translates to CASSLEQGGNEQFF.

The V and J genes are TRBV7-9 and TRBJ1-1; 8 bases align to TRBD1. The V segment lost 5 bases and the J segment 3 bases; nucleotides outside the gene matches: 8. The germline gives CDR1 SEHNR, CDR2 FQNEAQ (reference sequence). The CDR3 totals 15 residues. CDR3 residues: CASSPPGQEYTEAFF. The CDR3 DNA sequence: TGTGCCAGCAGCCCCCCGGGACAGGAGTACACTGAAGCTTTCTTT.

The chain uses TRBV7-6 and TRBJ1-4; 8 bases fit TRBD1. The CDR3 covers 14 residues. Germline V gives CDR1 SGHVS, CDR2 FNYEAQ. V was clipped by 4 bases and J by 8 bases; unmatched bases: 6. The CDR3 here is CASSYQGAGEKLFF. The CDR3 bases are TGTGCCAGCAGCTACCAGGGGGCGGGGGAAAAACTGTTTTTT.

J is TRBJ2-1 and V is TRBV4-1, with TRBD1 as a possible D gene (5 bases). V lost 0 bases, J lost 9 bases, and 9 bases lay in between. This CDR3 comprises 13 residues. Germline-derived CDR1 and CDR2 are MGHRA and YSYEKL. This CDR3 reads CASSQDRVSEQFF. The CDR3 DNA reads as TGCGCCAGCAGCCAAGACAGGGTTAGTGAGCAGTTCTTC.

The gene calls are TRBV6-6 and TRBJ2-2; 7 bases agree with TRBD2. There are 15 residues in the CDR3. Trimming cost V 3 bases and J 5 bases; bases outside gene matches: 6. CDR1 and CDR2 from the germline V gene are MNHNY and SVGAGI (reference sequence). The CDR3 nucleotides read TGTGCCAGCAGTTATACTAGCGCGCCGACCGGGGAGCTGTTTTTT. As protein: CASSYTSAPTGELFF.

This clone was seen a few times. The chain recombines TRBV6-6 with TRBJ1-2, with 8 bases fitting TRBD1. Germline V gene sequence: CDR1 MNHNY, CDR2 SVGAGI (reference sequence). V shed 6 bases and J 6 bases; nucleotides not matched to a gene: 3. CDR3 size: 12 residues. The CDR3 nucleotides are TGTGCCAGCAGACCGGGACAGGATGGCTACACCTTC. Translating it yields CASRPGQDGYTF.

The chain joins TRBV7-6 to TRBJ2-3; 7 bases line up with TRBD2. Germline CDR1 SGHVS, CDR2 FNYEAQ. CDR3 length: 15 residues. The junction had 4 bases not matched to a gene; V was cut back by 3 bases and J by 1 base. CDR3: CASSFSGDGTDTQYF. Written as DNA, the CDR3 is TGTGCCAGCAGCTTCAGCGGGGACGGCACAGATACGCAGTATTTT. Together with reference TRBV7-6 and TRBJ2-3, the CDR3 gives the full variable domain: GAGVSQSPRYKVTKRGQDVALRCDPISGHVSLYWYRQALGQGPEFLTYFNYEAQQDKSGLPNDRFSAERPEGSISTLTIQRTEQRDSAMYRCASSFSGDGTDTQYFGPGTRLTVL.

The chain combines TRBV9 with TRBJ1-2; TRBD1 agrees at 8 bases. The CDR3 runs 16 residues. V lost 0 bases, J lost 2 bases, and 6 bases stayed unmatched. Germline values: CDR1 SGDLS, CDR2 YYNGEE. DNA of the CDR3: TGTGCCAGCAGCGTAGCCTCGACAGGGGAAAACTATGGCTACACCTTC. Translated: CASSVASTGENYGYTF.

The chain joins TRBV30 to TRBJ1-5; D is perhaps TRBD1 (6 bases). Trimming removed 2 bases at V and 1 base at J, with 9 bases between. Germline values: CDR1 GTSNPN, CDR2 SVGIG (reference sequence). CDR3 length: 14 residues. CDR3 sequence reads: CAWSPGASNQPQHF. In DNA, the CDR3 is TGTGCCTGGAGTCCAGGGGCGAGCAATCAGCCCCAGCATTTT.